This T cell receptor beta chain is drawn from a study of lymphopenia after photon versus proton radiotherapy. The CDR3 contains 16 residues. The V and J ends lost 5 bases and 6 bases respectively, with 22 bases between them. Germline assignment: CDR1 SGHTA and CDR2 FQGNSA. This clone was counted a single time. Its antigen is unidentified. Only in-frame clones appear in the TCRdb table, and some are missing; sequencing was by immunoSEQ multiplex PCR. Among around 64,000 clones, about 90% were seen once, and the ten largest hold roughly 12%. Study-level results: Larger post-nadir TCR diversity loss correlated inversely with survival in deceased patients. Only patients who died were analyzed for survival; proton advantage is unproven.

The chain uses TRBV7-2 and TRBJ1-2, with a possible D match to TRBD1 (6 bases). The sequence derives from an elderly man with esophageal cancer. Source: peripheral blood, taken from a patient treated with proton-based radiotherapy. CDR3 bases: TGTGCCAGCAGCGCGGCGCTAGTCCTTACAGGGAATGGCTACACCTTC. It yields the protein CASSAALVLTGNGYTF. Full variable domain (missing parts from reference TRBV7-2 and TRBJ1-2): GAGVSQSPSNKVTEKGKDVELRCDPISGHTALYWYRQSLGQGLEFLIYFQGNSAPDKSGLPSDRFSAERTGGSVSTLTIQRTQQEDSAVYLCASSAALVLTGNGYTFGSGTRLTVV.